A single sample is the source of the 19 T cell receptor beta chains below, sequenced in a study of CD8 T cells in ankylosing spondylitis (TCRdb year 2017). No antigen is known for these receptors. Study-level results and caveats: A TCR beta motif made up of several highly homologous amino acid variants appeared to be characteristic of blood from ankylosing spondylitis patients.

Library preparation was by 5' RACE. The sequencing machine was an Illumina HiSeq 2500. The public reads were run again by TCRdb, first through fastp at Q25 and then through MiXCR, and only productive beta chains were kept. CDR3 protein sequences are deduplicated, and each keeps its most common genes and DNA. The sample records more than 650,000 distinct CDR3 sequences, approximately 12% of which are singletons. The ten largest clones capture approximately 0.5% of the sample. Specimen: blood, either unsorted or a sorted T cell fraction (not recorded which). The source of these receptors is a male donor with ankylosing spondylitis.

This clonotype was counted between two and nine times. The chain carries TRBV20-1 and TRBJ1-1, with D uncertain. This CDR3 contains 12 residues. CDR1 is DFQATT, CDR2 SNEGSKA, per germline (reference sequence). The germline V and J ends were trimmed by 4 bases and 10 bases, with 16 bases remaining between them. CDR3 coding DNA: TGCAGTGCTACCCTGTTCGGACGGATAGCTTTCTTT. Amino acids: CSATLFGRIAFF.

This clonotype was counted only a few times. This chain uses TRBV7-9 with TRBJ1-5, with D unclear. Germline V gene sequence: CDR1 SEHNR, CDR2 FQNEAQ (reference sequence). This CDR3 spans 14 amino acids. Between the trimmed V and J ends, which lost 4 bases and 0 bases, there was a span of 7 bases. In DNA form, the CDR3 reads TGTGCCAGCAGCTCTAGTCGTAGCAATCAGCCCCAGCATTTT. Protein sequence: CASSSSRSNQPQHF.

The gene calls are TRBV10-3 and TRBJ1-2; TRBD1 agrees at 7 bases. The germline V gene has CDR1 ENHRY and CDR2 SYGVKD. V trimming: 3 bases; J trimming: 7 bases; junction bases outside the gene matches: 8. The CDR3 runs to 14 residues. CDR3 DNA sequence: TGTGCCATCAGTGACCCGACAGGGTTGGGTGGCTACACCTTC. It translates to CAISDPTGLGGYTF.

V usage is TRBV29-1 and J usage is TRBJ2-1; tentative D call: TRBD2 (5 bases). The CDR3 runs to 14 residues. Looked up from germline, CDR1 is SQVTM and CDR2 is ANQGSEA. V shed 6 bases and J shed 3 bases, with 15 bases lying between them. This chain's CDR3 is CSVAQDFYYNEQFF. CDR3 coding DNA: TGCAGCGTCGCCCAGGACTTTTACTACAATGAGCAGTTCTTC.

A few counts support this clonotype. The rearrangement links TRBV24-1 to TRBJ2-5, with D possibly being TRBD1 or TRBD2 (5 bases each). The CDR3 runs 15 residues. The germline CDR1 and CDR2 sequences are KGHDR and SFDVKD. Between the trimmed V and J ends, which lost 3 bases and 5 bases, there was a span of 15 bases. In nucleotides, the CDR3 is TGTGCCACCAGTGATGGCGGCGTGTGGGGGGAGACCCAGTACTTC. Protein product: CATSDGGVWGETQYF.

This clonotype was seen many times. The chain employs TRBV5-1 and TRBJ2-1; TRBD2 agrees at 10 bases. CDR1 SGHRS and CDR2 YFSETQ come from the germline V gene. This CDR3 is built from 14 residues. V was clipped by 6 bases and J by 4 bases; unmatched bases: 4. This chain's CDR3 is CASKLAGSYNEQFF. In DNA, the CDR3 is TGCGCCAGCAAACTAGCGGGATCTTACAATGAGCAGTTCTTC.

This clonotype occurred a few times. The chain combines TRBV5-1 with TRBJ2-7; no reliable D call. The CDR3 is 17 residues long. Trimming left V 0 bases short and J 3 bases short, with 19 bases between. The germline V gene has CDR1 SGHRS and CDR2 YFSETQ. The CDR3 loop reads CASSLVSWPLQRYEQYF. In DNA, the CDR3 is TGCGCCAGCAGCTTGGTTTCCTGGCCTCTCCAGCGCTACGAGCAGTACTTC.

V gene TRBV25-1 combines with J gene TRBJ1-1, with D possibly matching TRBD1 (6 bases). Trimming took 6 bases from V and 3 from J, leaving 20 bases between them. Germline V gene sequence: CDR1 MGHDK, CDR2 SYGVNS. CDR3 size: 16 residues. The CDR3 DNA reads TGTGCCAGCAGACCCTCCCGAGGGGGTCGGGACACTGAAGCTTTCTTT. It specifies CASRPSRGGRDTEAFF.

This clonotype was seen a handful of times. The chain links TRBV7-2 to TRBJ1-3; D may be TRBD1 (5 bases). The germline V and J ends were trimmed by 0 bases and 8 bases, with 8 bases remaining between them. Germline CDR1 SGHTA, CDR2 FQGNSA. This CDR3 region has 13 residues. Written as DNA, the CDR3 is TGTGCCAGCAGCTTAGCGCGGGGGGACACCATATATTTT. Amino acids: CASSLARGDTIYF.

There are many counts of this clonotype. V gene TRBV12-3 or TRBV12-4 combines with J gene TRBJ2-1; D is tentatively TRBD1 or TRBD2 (6 bases each). CDR3 length: 16 amino acids. The germline V and J ends were trimmed by 1 base and 5 bases, with 15 bases remaining between them. CDR3 DNA sequence: TGTGCCAGCAGTTTAGTAGGGGGGATTGGGGACAATGAGCAGTTCTTC. Protein product: CASSLVGGIGDNEQFF.

This clonotype appeared many times. This chain links TRBV12-3 or TRBV12-4 with TRBJ1-1; 7 positions agree with TRBD1. Trimming removed 6 bases from V and 6 bases from J; junction bases left unmatched: 7. The CDR3 totals 13 residues. The CDR3 coding sequence is TGTGCCAGCAGCTCGACAGGGTGGGCTGAAGCTTTCTTT. Amino acids: CASSSTGWAEAFF.

The genes are TRBV24-1 and TRBJ2-3, with a tentative D call TRBD1 (6 bases). Germline V gene data show CDR1 as KGHDR and CDR2 as SFDVKD. Trimming took off 8 bases at V and 3 bases at J, with 11 bases between the two ends. The CDR3 runs 13 residues. This chain's CDR3 is CATTNRETDTQYF. The CDR3 DNA sequence: TGTGCCACCACCAACAGGGAAACAGATACGCAGTATTTT.

This clonotype came up many times. V and J are TRBV20-1 and TRBJ1-6; D is perhaps TRBD1 (5 bases). CDR1 is DFQATT, CDR2 SNEGSKA, per germline (reference sequence). The CDR3 loop spans 15 amino acids. V was trimmed by 6 bases and J by 5 bases, leaving 17 bases between them. As DNA, the CDR3 is TGCAGTGCAAATCCGAGGGGCCTAAATAATTCACCCCTCCACTTT. It specifies CSANPRGLNNSPLHF.

The chain uses TRBV20-1 and TRBJ2-1, with TRBD1 identical over 10 bases. Germline V lookup: CDR1 DFQATT, CDR2 SNEGSKA (reference sequence). The V gene end was trimmed by 1 base and the J gene end by 7 bases; junction bases not matched to a gene: 4. There are 14 residues in the CDR3. The CDR3 region is CSARAPDRGNEQFF. The CDR3 DNA follows: TGCAGTGCTAGAGCCCCGGACAGGGGGAATGAGCAGTTCTTC.

V gene TRBV7-9 combines with J gene TRBJ1-6; D not resolved. V lost 3 bases and J 10 bases, leaving 10 bases between the germline ends. The germline V gene encodes CDR1 SEHNR and CDR2 FQNEAQ (reference sequence). The CDR3 sequence is 13 residues long. The CDR3 reads CASSFKTSSPLHF. DNA for the CDR3: TGTGCCAGCAGCTTTAAGACAAGCTCACCCCTCCACTTT.

This chain uses TRBV10-3 with TRBJ2-1; a possible D gene is TRBD2 (6 bases). This CDR3 is 17 amino acids long. V was clipped by 0 bases and J by 2 bases, with 14 bases between them. CDR1 is ENHRY and CDR2 is SYGVKD in the germline V gene. CDR3 region: CAISESTRESAYNEQFF. CDR3 nucleotide sequence: TGTGCCATCAGTGAGTCGACCCGGGAGTCTGCCTACAATGAGCAGTTCTTC.

This clonotype appeared a few times. This chain uses TRBV29-1 with TRBJ2-3; D is perhaps TRBD2 (6 bases). Germline V lookup: CDR1 SQVTM, CDR2 ANQGSEA. V lost 0 bases to trimming and J lost 3 bases, with 13 bases between them. The CDR3 covers 15 residues. CDR3: CSVEDRAGATDTQYF. The CDR3 DNA follows: TGCAGCGTTGAAGATCGAGCGGGTGCGACAGATACGCAGTATTTT.

This clonotype was observed many times. The chain couples TRBV10-3 to TRBJ2-5, with 8 bases fitting TRBD2. The CDR3 spans 15 residues. V dropped 4 bases and J dropped 4; count of bases not matched to a gene: 8. The V gene's germline CDR1 is ENHRY and CDR2 SYGVKD. CDR3 nucleotides: TGTGCCATCAGTGGCCAAGCGGGAGTGGGAGAGACCCAGTACTTC. Translation: CAISGQAGVGETQYF.

This clonotype has more than one count but fewer than ten. The chain joins TRBV7-8 to TRBJ2-1; D gene uncertain. The CDR3 is 10 amino acids. With 11 bases removed from V and 8 bases from J, the gap between germline ends came to 10 bases. The germline CDR1 and CDR2 sequences are SGHVS and FQNEAQ. DNA of the CDR3: TGTGCCGTTACGAGGCATGAGCAGTTCTTC. Its translation: CAVTRHEQFF.